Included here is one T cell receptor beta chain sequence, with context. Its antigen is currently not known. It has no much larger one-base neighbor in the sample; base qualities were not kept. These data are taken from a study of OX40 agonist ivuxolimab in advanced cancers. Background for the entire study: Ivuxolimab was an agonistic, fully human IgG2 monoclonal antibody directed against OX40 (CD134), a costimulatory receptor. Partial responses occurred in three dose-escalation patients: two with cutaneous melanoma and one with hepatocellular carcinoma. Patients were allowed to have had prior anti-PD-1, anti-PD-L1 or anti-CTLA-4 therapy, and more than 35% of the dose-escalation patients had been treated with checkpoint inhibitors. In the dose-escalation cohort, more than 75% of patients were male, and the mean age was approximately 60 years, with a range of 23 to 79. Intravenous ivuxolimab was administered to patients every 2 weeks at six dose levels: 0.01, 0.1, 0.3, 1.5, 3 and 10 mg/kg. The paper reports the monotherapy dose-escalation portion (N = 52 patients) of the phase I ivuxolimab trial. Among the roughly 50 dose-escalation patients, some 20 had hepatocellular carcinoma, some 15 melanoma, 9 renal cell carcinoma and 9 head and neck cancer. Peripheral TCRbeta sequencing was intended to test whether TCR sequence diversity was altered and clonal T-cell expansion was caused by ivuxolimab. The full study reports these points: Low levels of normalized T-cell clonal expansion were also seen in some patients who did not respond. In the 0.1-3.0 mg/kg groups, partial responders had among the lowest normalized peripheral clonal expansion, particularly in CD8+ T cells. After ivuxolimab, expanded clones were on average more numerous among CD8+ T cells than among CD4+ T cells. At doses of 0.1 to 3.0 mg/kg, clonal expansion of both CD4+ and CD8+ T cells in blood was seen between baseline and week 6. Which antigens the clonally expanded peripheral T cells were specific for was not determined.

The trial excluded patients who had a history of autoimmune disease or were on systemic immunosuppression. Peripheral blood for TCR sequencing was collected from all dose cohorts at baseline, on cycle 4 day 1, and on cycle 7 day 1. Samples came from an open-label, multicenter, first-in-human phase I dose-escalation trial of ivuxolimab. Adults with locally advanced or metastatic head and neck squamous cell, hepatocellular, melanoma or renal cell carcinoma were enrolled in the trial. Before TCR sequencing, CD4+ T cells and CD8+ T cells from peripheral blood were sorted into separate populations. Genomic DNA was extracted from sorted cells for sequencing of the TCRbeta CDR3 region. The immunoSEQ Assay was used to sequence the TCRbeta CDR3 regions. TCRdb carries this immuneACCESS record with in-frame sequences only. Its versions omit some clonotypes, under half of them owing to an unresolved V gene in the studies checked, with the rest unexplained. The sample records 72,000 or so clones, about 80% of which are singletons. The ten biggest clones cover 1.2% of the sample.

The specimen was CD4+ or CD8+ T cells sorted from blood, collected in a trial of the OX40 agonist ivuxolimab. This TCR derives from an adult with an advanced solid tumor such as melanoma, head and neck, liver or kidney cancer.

The CDR3 loop reads CASSRDARGGPNEQFF. In nucleotide form, the sequence is TGTGCCAGCAGCCGGGACGCGCGGGGGGGCCCCAATGAGCAGTTCTTC. The chain is assembled from TRBV5-4 and TRBJ2-1, with 9 bases aligning to TRBD2. From the germline V gene (reference sequence), CDR1 is SGHNT and CDR2 is YYREEE. The CDR3 starts with the cysteine, ends with the phenylalanine, and has 16 residues. The CDR3 DNA has 48 bases and is translated from base 1. V trim: 4 bases; J trim: 6 bases; unmatched bases: 11.